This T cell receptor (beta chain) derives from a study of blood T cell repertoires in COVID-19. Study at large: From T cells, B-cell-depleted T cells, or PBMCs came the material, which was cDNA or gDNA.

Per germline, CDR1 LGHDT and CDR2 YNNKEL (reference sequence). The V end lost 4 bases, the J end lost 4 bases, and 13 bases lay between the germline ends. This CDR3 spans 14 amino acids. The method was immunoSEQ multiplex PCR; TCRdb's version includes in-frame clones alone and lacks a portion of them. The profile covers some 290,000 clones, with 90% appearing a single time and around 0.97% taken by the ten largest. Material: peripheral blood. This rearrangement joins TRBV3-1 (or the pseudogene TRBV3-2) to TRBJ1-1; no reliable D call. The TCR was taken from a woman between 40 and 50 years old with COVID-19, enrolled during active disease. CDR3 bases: TGTGCCAGCAGCCGGGGAGGGAAGGGCACTGAAGCTTTCTTT. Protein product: CASSRGGKGTEAFF.